This TCR beta chain was documented in a study of blood T cell repertoires in COVID-19. Whole-study context: Material from acute and convalescent COVID-19 was sourced from the United States, Italy and Spain.

This clone was seen a few times. This CDR3 is built from 15 residues. Trimming took off 0 bases at V and 4 bases at J, with 13 bases between the two ends. The V gene's germline CDR1 is SGHNT and CDR2 YYREEE (reference sequence). TCRdb's copy holds only in-frame clones and misses some; the assay was immunoSEQ multiplex PCR. In the table there are about 200,000 clones, 89% of which are singletons. The specimen sequenced was peripheral blood. The chain employs TRBV5-4 and TRBJ1-1, with a weak D call TRBD1 (5 bases). This sequence originates from a man aged 60-69 years who had recovered from COVID-19. Here the CDR3 DNA reads TGTGCCAGCAGCTTGGGGCAGGGTTCTGCCACTGAAGCTTTCTTT. It translates to CASSLGQGSATEAFF.